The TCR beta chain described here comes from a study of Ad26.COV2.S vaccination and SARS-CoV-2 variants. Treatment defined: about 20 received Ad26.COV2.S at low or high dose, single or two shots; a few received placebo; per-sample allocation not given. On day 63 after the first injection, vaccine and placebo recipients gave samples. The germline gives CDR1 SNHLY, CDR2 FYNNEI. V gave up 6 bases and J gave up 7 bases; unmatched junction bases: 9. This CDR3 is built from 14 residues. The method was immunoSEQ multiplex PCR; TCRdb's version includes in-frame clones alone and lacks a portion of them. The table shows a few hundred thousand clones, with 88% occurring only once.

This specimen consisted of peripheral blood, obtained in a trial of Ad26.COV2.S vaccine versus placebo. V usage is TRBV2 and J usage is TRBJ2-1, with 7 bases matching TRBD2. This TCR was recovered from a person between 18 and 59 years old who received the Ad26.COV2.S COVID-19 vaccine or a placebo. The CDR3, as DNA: TGTGCCAGCAGGGGGCGAGTAGCGGGTAATGAGCAGTTCTTC. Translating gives CASRGRVAGNEQFF.